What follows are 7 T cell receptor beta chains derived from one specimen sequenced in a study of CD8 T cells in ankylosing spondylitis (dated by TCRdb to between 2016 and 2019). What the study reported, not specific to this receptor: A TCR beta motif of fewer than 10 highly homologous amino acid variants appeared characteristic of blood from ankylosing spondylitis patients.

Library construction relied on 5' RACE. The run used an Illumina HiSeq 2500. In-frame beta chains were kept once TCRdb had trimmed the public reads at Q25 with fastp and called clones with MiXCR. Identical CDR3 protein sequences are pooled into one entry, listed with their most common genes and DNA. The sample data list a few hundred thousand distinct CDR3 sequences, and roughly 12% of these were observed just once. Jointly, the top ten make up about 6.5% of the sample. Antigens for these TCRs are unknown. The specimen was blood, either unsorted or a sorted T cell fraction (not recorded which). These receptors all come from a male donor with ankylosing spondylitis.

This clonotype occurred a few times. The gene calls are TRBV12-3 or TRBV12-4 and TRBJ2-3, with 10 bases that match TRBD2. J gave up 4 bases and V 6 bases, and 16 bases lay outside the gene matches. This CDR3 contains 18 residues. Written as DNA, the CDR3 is TGTGCCAGCAGGCCGGACGGACCTAGCGGGAGTCGGCCAGATACGCAGTATTTT. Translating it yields CASRPDGPSGSRPDTQYF.

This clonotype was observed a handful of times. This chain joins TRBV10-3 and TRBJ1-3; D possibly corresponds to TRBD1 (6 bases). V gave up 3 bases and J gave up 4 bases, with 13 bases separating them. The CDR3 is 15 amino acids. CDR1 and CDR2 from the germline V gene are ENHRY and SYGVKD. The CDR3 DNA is TGTGCCATCAGTGAAGGCAGGGGCGAAGGAAACACCATATATTTT. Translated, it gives CAISEGRGEGNTIYF.

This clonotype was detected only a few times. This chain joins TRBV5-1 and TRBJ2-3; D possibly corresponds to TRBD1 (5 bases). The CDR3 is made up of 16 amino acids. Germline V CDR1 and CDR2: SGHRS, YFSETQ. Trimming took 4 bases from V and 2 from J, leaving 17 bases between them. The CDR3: CASSGQTAIDTDTQYF. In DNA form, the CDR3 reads TGCGCCAGCAGCGGCCAGACAGCGATTGACACAGATACGCAGTATTTT.

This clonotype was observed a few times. The CDR3 loop reads CASSSNNQGEAFF. The CDR3, as DNA: TGTGCCAGCAGCTCTAATAACCAGGGTGAAGCTTTCTTT. The rearrangement links TRBV12-3 or TRBV12-4 to TRBJ1-1; tentatively, D is TRBD1 (5 bases). V shed 6 bases and J shed 7 bases, with 15 bases lying between them. The CDR3 totals 13 residues.

CDR3 loop: CASSPGVQPQHF. The CDR3 DNA reads as TGTGCCAGCAGTCCAGGGGTCCAGCCCCAGCATTTT. This chain joins TRBV6-6 and TRBJ1-5; a weak D match, TRBD1 (6 bases). CDR1 is MNHNY and CDR2 is SVGAGI in the germline V gene (reference sequence). The CDR3 has 12 residues. The V end lost 5 bases, the J end lost 7 bases, and 9 bases lay between the germline ends.

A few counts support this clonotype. The CDR3 reads CASGLGLAGEVGTDTQYF. CDR3 nucleotide sequence: TGTGCTAGTGGTTTGGGACTAGCGGGAGAGGTCGGCACAGATACGCAGTATTTT. This sequence joins TRBV12-5 and TRBJ2-3; 12 nucleotides match TRBD2. Trimming at V came to 1 base and at J to 1 base, leaving 6 bases not matched to a gene. In germline, CDR1 is LGHNT, CDR2 FRNRAP. The CDR3 has 18 residues.

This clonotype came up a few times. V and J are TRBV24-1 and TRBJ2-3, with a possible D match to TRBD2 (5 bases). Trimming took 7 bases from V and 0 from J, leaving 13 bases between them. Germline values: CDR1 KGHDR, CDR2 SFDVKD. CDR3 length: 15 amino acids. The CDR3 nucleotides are TGTGCCACCAGAGAGGGCGGTTGGAGCACAGATACGCAGTATTTT. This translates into CATREGGWSTDTQYF.